Following are 20 T cell receptor beta chains from one sample sequenced in a study of T-cell memory formation after mild COVID-19. TCRdb passed the 5' RACE reads through MiXCR, listing each CDR3 protein once. This sample has 95,000 to 110,000 distinct CDR3 sequences; roughly an eighth occur once, and the top ten carry approximately 43%. The material sequenced was PBMCs or a T cell subset sorted from them (not recorded which). All receptors come from a man between 18 and 29 years old who had mild COVID-19 (a few samples of this study predate the infection). Cell type and time point are not known.

This clonotype was seen ten or more times. The chain employs TRBV5-1 and TRBJ2-5, with D perhaps TRBD2 (6 bases). CDR3 size: 15 residues. Germline CDR1 and CDR2: SGHRS and YFSETQ. Trimming cost V 1 base and J 1 base, with 11 bases left between them. CDR3 coding DNA: TGCGCCAGCAGCTTGATCCGGGACTCCCAAGAGACCCAGTACTTC. It specifies CASSLIRDSQETQYF.

In its sample, this clonotype was seen a few times. V usage is TRBV5-1 and J usage is TRBJ2-3, with unresolved D. Germline V gives CDR1 SGHRS, CDR2 YFSETQ. The CDR3 has 15 amino acids. V was cut by 5 bases and J by 0 bases, with 13 bases left in between. CDR3: CASSRKSSSTDTQYF. The DNA for the CDR3 is TGCGCCAGCAGTCGGAAGTCTTCCAGCACAGATACGCAGTATTTT.

The chain combines TRBV6-5 with TRBJ2-5; 8 bases map to TRBD2. The germline CDR1 and CDR2 sequences are MNHEY and SVGAGI. Losses at the gene ends were 6 bases for V and 4 bases for J; bases not matched to a gene: 4. The length of the CDR3 is 13 residues. The DNA for the CDR3 is TGTGCCAGCAGATCGGGGGGGCGAGAGACCCAGTACTTC. Amino acids: CASRSGGRETQYF.

This clonotype was recorded many times. The CDR3 DNA follows: TGCGCCAGCAGAAAAAGCAGGGACCCATATCTACATGAGCAGTTCTTC. Protein sequence: CASRKSRDPYLHEQFF. V and J are TRBV5-1 and TRBJ2-1, with D perhaps matching TRBD1 or TRBD2 (5 bases each). Trimming pared 5 bases from V and 8 bases from J, leaving 23 bases between. The length of the CDR3 is 16 residues. Germline values: CDR1 SGHRS, CDR2 YFSETQ.

This clonotype was counted ten times or more. The chain carries TRBV5-1 and TRBJ2-3; D might be TRBD2 (6 bases). Germline V lookup: CDR1 SGHRS, CDR2 YFSETQ. This CDR3 is built from 13 residues. Trimming removed 7 bases from V and 12 bases from J, with 21 bases in between. CDR3 region: CASGDGGARGQYF. CDR3 nucleotides: TGCGCCAGCGGGGATGGCGGGGCCCGAGGTCAGTATTTT.

The rearrangement uses TRBV12-3 or TRBV12-4 and TRBJ1-6; D might be TRBD1 (6 bases). Trimming cost V 6 bases and J 9 bases, with 12 bases left between them. There are 13 residues in the CDR3. This CDR3 reads CASRRGQISPLHF. The CDR3 bases are TGTGCCAGCAGGCGAGGACAGATTTCACCCCTCCACTTT.

This clonotype has a count of ten or more. The rearrangement joins TRBV7-8 to TRBJ2-1; 9 bases match TRBD1. The CDR3 is 15 amino acids. Trimming cost V 7 bases and J 4 bases; bases outside gene matches: 8. Germline CDR1 and CDR2: SGHVS and FQNEAQ. In nucleotides, the CDR3 is TGTGCCAGCATCAGCGACAGGGGGGATTACAATGAGCAGTTCTTC. It translates to CASISDRGDYNEQFF.

About this clonotype: No conserved phenylalanine or tryptophan is present at the end of the CDR3, so a read error is the likely explanation. Because the CDR3's place on the DNA is in doubt, the DNA is left out and the CDR3 is given as listed by TCRdb. The rearrangement uses TRBV3-1 and TRBJ1-1; the table's D call TRBD1 went unverified against the DNA. Germline-derived CDR1 and CDR2 are LGHDT and YNNKEL (reference sequence). The CDR3 is 11 residues long, ends included. CDR3 sequence reads: CASSQPPHYIL.

This chain links TRBV11-2 with TRBJ2-5, with TRBD2 matching over 7 bases. The trim removed 5 bases at V and 0 bases at J, leaving 9 bases unmatched. The CDR3 loop spans 16 amino acids. Germline CDR1 and CDR2: SGHAT and FQNNGV. CDR3 DNA: TGTGCCAGCAGCAACGTTGGGGGGGGGTACCAAGAGACCCAGTACTTC. As protein: CASSNVGGGYQETQYF.

The table lists this clonotype with a few counts. The rearrangement joins TRBV6-5 to TRBJ1-1; no clear D. V was shortened by 2 bases and J by 5 bases, with 9 bases between the two germline ends. This CDR3 has 13 residues. Germline lookup yields CDR1 MNHEY and CDR2 SVGAGI. In DNA form, the CDR3 reads TGTGCCAGCAGTTACAGGGAGTATACTGAAGCTTTCTTT. Translating gives CASSYREYTEAFF.

This clonotype was recorded a few times. Written as DNA, the CDR3 is TGTGCCAGCAGCCATCGACAGGGGGCTTACGGTGGCTACACCTTC. As protein: CASSHRQGAYGGYTF. The V call is TRBV5-4, the J call TRBJ1-2; 10 bases line up with TRBD1. The J segment lost 7 bases and the V segment lost 4 bases, leaving 10 bases of the junction unmatched. Germline V CDR1 and CDR2: SGHNT, YYREEE (reference sequence). This CDR3 has 15 residues.

The chain combines TRBV6-6 with TRBJ2-4; TRBD2 matches at 8 bases. V shed 2 bases, J shed 8 bases, and the junction held 8 bases outside the gene matches. CDR1 is MNHNY, CDR2 SVGAGI, per germline (reference sequence). The CDR3 is made up of 15 amino acids. The CDR3 DNA is TGTGCCAGCAGTTACGGGACTAGGAAGTTGTACATTCAGTACTTC. Residues: CASSYGTRKLYIQYF.

V is TRBV4-3 and J is TRBJ2-3, with D unclear. Trimming took off 1 base at V and 5 bases at J, with 13 bases between the two ends. The CDR3 length is 15 residues. Germline V CDR1 and CDR2: LGHNA, YSLEER. CDR3 nucleotide sequence: TGCGCCAGCAGCCAAGGCTTGCGGATGGGAGATACGCAGTATTTT. Amino acids: CASSQGLRMGDTQYF.

The chain uses TRBV7-9 and TRBJ2-3; D remains ambiguous. The germline V and J ends were trimmed by 1 base and 4 bases, with 3 bases remaining between them. The germline gives CDR1 SEHNR, CDR2 FQNEAQ (reference sequence). The length of the CDR3 is 12 residues. CDR3 in DNA: TGTGCCAGCAGCTTAGAGGCAGATACGCAGTATTTT. It translates to CASSLEADTQYF. Full variable domain (missing parts from reference TRBV7-9 and TRBJ2-3): DTGVSQNPRHKITKRGQNVTFRCDPISEHNRLYWYRQTLGQGPEFLTYFQNEAQLEKSRLLSDRFSAERPKGSFSTLEIQRTEQGDSAMYLCASSLEADTQYFGPGTRLTVL.

There are a few counts of this clonotype. CDR3 loop: CASSDSNQGQTHGPYEQYF. The CDR3 DNA reads as TGTGCCAGCAGTGACTCGAACCAGGGACAGACCCATGGACCCTACGAGCAGTACTTC. The chain carries TRBV6-4 and TRBJ2-7; 7 nucleotides align to TRBD1. Germline V gene data show CDR1 as MRHNA and CDR2 as SNTAGT. Unmatched junction bases numbered 16, after V lost 0 bases and J lost 2 bases. The CDR3 runs to 19 residues.

This clonotype was recorded a few times. The V gene is TRBV9, the J gene TRBJ1-6, with 7 bases aligning to TRBD1. Trimming took 0 bases from V and 0 from J; bases not matched to a gene: 3. Germline V lookup: CDR1 SGDLS, CDR2 YYNGEE. The CDR3 runs 17 residues. The chain's CDR3 is CASSVGTGGSYNSPLHF. In nucleotides, the CDR3 is TGTGCCAGCAGCGTAGGGACAGGCGGCTCCTATAATTCACCCCTCCACTTT.

This clonotype was detected a few times. CDR3 residues: CASSSGTSGYYEQYF. The CDR3, as DNA: TGTGCCAGCAGCTCCGGGACTAGCGGTTACTACGAGCAGTACTTC. The rearrangement uses TRBV6-5 and TRBJ2-7, with TRBD2 matching over 11 bases. V was pared by 6 bases and J by 3 bases, with 7 bases of the junction left unmatched. The CDR3 sequence is 15 residues long. Germline V gene sequence: CDR1 MNHEY, CDR2 SVGAGI.

This clonotype has at least ten counts. The V call is TRBV4-2, the J call TRBJ2-5, with a possible D match to TRBD2 (6 bases). CDR3 size: 14 residues. V was shortened by 2 bases and J by 3 bases, with 10 bases between the two germline ends. The germline V gene encodes CDR1 LGHNA and CDR2 YNFKEQ. CDR3 DNA sequence: TGTGCCAGCAGCCAACTGGGACTGGAAGAGACCCAGTACTTC. Its protein is CASSQLGLEETQYF.

V is TRBV12-3 or TRBV12-4 and J is TRBJ2-5; D may correspond to TRBD1 or TRBD2 (6 bases each). V was clipped by 4 bases and J by 5 bases, with 17 bases between them. The CDR3 contains 15 residues. The DNA for the CDR3 is TGTGCCAGCAGTTCCCTGGCTAGGAGGGGGGAGACCCAGTACTTC. Translating gives CASSSLARRGETQYF.

Only a few counts were recorded for this clonotype. The V gene is TRBV20-1, the J gene TRBJ2-5; 7 bases align to TRBD1. This CDR3 spans 10 amino acids. CDR1 is DFQATT and CDR2 is SNEGSKA in the germline V gene (reference sequence). CDR3 nucleotide sequence: TGCAGCGACAGGGAAGAGACCCAGTACTTC. The encoded protein is CSDREETQYF.